This T cell receptor beta chain was recorded in a study of T-cell memory formation after mild COVID-19. Study summary: Clusters were largely donor specific. Study-level results: Clones contracting day 15 to 85 were balanced CD4/CD8; later expanders leaned CD4+. The study found contracting CD4+ clones mainly in CM and EM and contracting CD8+ clones in EMRA.

CDR1 is DFQATT and CDR2 is SNEGSKA in the germline V gene (reference sequence). The CDR3 is 15 residues long. Trimming cost V 6 bases and J 1 base, with 18 bases left between them. Each CDR3 protein gets one entry after TCRdb re-called the 5' RACE reads with MiXCR. The top ten hold approximately 1.5% of the sample, which has roughly 51,000 distinct CDR3 sequences, over 6.5% seen once. A remark on this clonotype: Its specificity is not known.

This clonotype originated in a man between 18 and 35 years old who had mild COVID-19 (a few samples of this study predate the infection). Cell type and time point are not known. Sequenced: PBMCs or a T cell subset sorted from them (not recorded which). The gene calls are TRBV20-1 and TRBJ1-1; a weak D match, TRBD1 (6 bases). The CDR3 loop reads CSALPYRASNTEAFF. Here the CDR3 DNA reads TGCAGTGCCCTCCCCTACAGGGCGTCGAACACTGAAGCTTTCTTT.